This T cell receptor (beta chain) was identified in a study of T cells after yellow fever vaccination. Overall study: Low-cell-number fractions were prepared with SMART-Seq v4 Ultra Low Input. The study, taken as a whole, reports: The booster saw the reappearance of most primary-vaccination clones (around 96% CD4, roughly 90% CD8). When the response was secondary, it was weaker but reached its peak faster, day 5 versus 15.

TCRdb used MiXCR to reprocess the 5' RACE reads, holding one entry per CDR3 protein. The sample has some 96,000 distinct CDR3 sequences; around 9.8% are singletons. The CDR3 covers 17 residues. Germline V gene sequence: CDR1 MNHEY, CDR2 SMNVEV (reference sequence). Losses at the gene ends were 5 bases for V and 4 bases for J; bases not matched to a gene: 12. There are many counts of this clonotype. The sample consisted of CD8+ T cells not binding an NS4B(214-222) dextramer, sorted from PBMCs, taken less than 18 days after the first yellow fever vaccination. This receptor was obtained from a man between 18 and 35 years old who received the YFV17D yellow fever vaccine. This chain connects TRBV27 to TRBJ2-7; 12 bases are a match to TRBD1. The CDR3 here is CASSGGGTGGYHYEQYF. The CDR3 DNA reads TGTGCCAGCAGTGGGGGCGGGACAGGGGGCTACCATTACGAGCAGTACTTC.